This T cell receptor beta chain was observed in a study of T cells in localized non-small cell lung cancer. In germline, CDR1 is SGHNT, CDR2 YENEEA. Germline trimming cut 5 bases from V and 3 bases from J; bases unmatched to any gene: 9. This CDR3 comprises 15 residues. Study-level points and caveats: Higher adjacent-lung clonality was associated with shorter survival. Sequencing, confined to only one tumor region, leaves heterogeneity possible. Compared with tumor, uninvolved adjacent lung displayed greater T cell clonality, ranking highest overall.

Only in-frame clones appear in the TCRdb table, and some are missing; sequencing was by immunoSEQ multiplex PCR. The table lists under 65,000 clones, around 90% of them singletons, with less than 25% in the top ten. Points on this clone: Its antigen is unidentified.

The source of this sequence is a man between 35 and 75 years old with stage I squamous cell lung carcinoma. This rearrangement joins TRBV11-3 to TRBJ2-7; 8 positions agree with TRBD1. The material sequenced was peripheral blood, taken before any cancer treatment. The CDR3, as DNA: TGTGCCAGCAGCGCGGGACAGGTGGACCTCTACGAGCAGTACTTC. This encodes CASSAGQVDLYEQYF.